The present T cell receptor (beta chain) was sequenced within a study of circulating CD8 cells and anti-PD-1 response in melanoma. By share, this clonotype ranks as medium-sized (0.01 to 0.1%). The QIAseq Immune Repertoire TCR panel built the libraries from roughly 15 ng of total RNA. TCRdb analysed the reads with MiXCR anew, one entry per CDR3 protein. The sample records roughly 400 distinct CDR3 sequences, 8.5% to 12% being singletons. Four subsets defined by PD-1 and/or TIGIT were sorted from live CD3+CD8+TCRalphabeta+ cells. The receptor was isolated from a human donor with melanoma. Sequenced material: CD8+ T cells from PBMCs, taken at baseline or after one month of anti-PD-1 therapy (not recorded which).

Here the CDR3 DNA reads TGTGCCAGCAGTTACGGTCAGATTTACAATGAGCAGTTCTTC. Translation gives CASSYGQIYNEQFF. The chain carries TRBV6-6 and TRBJ2-1; D not certain. This CDR3 spans 14 amino acids. The V end lost 2 bases, the J end lost 4 bases, and 9 bases lay between the germline ends. Looked up from germline, CDR1 is MNHNY and CDR2 is SVGAGI (reference sequence).